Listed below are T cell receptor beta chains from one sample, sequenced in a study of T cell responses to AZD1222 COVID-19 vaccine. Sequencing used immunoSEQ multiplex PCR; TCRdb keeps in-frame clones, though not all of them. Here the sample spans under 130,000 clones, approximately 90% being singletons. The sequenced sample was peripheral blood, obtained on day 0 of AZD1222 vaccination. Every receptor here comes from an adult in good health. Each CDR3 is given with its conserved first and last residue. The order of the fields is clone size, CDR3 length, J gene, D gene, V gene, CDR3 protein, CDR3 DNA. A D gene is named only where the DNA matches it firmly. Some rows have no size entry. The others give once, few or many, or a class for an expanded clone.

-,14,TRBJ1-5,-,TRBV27,CASSFDGSNQPQHF,TGTGCCAGCAGTTTCGACGGTAGCAATCAGCCCCAGCATTTT
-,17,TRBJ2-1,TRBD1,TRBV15,CATSRDLPGQGRNEQFF,TGTGCCACCAGCAGAGATCTTCCGGGACAGGGTCGCAATGAGCAGTTCTTC
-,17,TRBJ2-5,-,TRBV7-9,CASSLTTLPGTQETQYF,TGTGCCAGCAGCTTGACTACACTTCCTGGGACCCAAGAGACCCAGTACTTC
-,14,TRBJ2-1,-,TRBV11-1,CASQGQNLYNEQFF,TGTGCCAGCCAGGGACAAAACCTTTACAATGAGCAGTTCTTC
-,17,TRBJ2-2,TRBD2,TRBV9,CASSVGNSGPGTGELFF,TGTGCCAGCAGCGTAGGTAATAGCGGGCCGGGGACCGGGGAGCTGTTTTTT
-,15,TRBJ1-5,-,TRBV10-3,CATRSGAMGNQPQHF,TGTGCCACCCGGTCGGGGGCTATGGGCAATCAGCCCCAGCATTTT
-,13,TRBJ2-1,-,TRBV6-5,CASRTNSYNEQFF,TGTGCCAGCAGGACTAACTCCTACAATGAGCAGTTCTTC
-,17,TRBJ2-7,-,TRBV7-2,CASSPVVRVGNSYEQYF,TGTGCCAGCAGCCCAGTGGTGCGCGTAGGGAATTCCTACGAGCAGTACTTC
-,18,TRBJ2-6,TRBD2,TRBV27,CASSFASGTFVGANVLTF,TGTGCCAGCAGTTTTGCTAGCGGGACATTTGTGGGGGCCAACGTCCTGACTTTC
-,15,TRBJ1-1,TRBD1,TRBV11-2,CASSLGWQGVAEAFF,TGTGCCAGCAGCTTAGGTTGGCAGGGGGTAGCTGAAGCTTTCTTT
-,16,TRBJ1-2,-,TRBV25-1,CASSPQGFSTNYGYTF,TGTGCCAGCTCACCCCAGGGTTTCTCTACTAACTATGGCTACACCTTC
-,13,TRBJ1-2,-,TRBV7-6,CAGSLEGKHGYTF,TGTGCCGGCAGCTTAGAAGGGAAGCATGGCTACACCTTC
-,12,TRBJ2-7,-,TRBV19,CATVDGWNEQYF,TGTGCCACTGTGGACGGGTGGAACGAGCAGTACTTC
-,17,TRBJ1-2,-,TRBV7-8,CASSLEGGTQAWYGYTF,TGTGCCAGCAGCTTAGAGGGCGGGACCCAGGCATGGTATGGCTACACCTTC
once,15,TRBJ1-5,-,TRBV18,CASSPEVMSNQPQHF,TGTGCCAGCTCACCAGAGGTGATGAGCAATCAGCCCCAGCATTTT
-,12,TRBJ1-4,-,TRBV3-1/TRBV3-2,CASRVGGEKLFF,TGTGCCAGCAGGGTGGGTGGTGAAAAACTGTTTTTT
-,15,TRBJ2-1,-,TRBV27,CASSLGAGNYNEQFF,TGTGCCAGCAGTCTGGGGGCGGGTAACTACAATGAGCAGTTCTTC
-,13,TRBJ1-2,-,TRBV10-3,CAITSDNNYGYTF,TGTGCCATCACGTCGGACAATAACTATGGCTACACCTTC
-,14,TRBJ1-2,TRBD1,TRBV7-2,CASSIMGQGYGYTF,TGTGCCAGCAGCATAATGGGACAGGGGTATGGCTACACCTTC
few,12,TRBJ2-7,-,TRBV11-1,CASSPESYEQYF,TGTGCCAGCAGCCCCGAGTCCTACGAGCAGTACTTC
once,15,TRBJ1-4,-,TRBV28,CASTDPRGGNEKLFF,TGTGCCAGCACGGATCCCAGGGGAGGGAATGAAAAACTGTTTTTT
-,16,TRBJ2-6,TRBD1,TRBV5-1,CASSTGQSSGANVLTF,TGCGCCAGCAGCACGGGACAGTCTTCTGGGGCCAACGTCCTGACTTTC
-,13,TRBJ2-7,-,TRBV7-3,CASSYTGANEQYF,TGTGCCAGCAGCTATACGGGAGCTAACGAGCAGTACTTC
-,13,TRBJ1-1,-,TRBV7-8,CASSRIRDTEAFF,TGTGCCAGCAGTCGTATCAGGGACACTGAAGCTTTCTTT
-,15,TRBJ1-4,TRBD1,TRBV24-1,CATSDPRQGDEKLFF,TGTGCCACCAGTGATCCCCGACAGGGGGATGAAAAACTGTTTTTT
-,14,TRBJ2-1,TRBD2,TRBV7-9,CASSLGLAVNEQFF,TGTGCCAGCAGCTTAGGACTAGCGGTCAATGAGCAGTTCTTC
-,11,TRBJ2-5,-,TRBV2,CASGGQETQYF,TGTGCCAGCGGGGGCCAAGAGACCCAGTACTTC
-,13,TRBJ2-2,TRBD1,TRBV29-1,CSVDRGNTGELFF,TGCAGCGTCGACAGGGGAAACACCGGGGAGCTGTTTTTT
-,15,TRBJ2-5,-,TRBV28,CASSSGVQEQETQYF,TGTGCCAGCAGTTCCGGCGTCCAGGAACAAGAGACCCAGTACTTC
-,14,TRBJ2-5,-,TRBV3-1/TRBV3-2,CASSLGTDGKTQYF,TGTGCCAGCAGCCTCGGGACTGACGGCAAGACCCAGTACTTC
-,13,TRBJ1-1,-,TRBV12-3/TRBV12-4,CASSPSGNTEAFF,TGTGCCAGCAGTCCGAGTGGAAACACTGAAGCTTTCTTT
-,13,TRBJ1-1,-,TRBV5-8,CASRGGWSTEAFF,TGTGCCAGCAGGGGTGGGTGGAGCACTGAAGCTTTCTTT
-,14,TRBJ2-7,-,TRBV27,CASSSSGGLWEQYF,TGTGCCAGCAGTTCCTCTGGGGGGCTGTGGGAGCAGTACTTC
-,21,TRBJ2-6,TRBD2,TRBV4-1,CASSHSSPGGGRIPGANVLTF,TGCGCCAGCAGCCATTCCTCCCCGGGCGGCGGGAGGATACCTGGGGCCAACGTCCTGACTTTC
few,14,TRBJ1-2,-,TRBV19,CASSPQGPSYGYTF,TGTGCCAGTAGTCCTCAGGGCCCAAGTTATGGCTACACCTTC
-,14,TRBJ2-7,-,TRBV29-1,CSVEIGTRSYEQYF,TGCAGCGTTGAAATCGGGACACGCTCCTACGAGCAGTACTTC
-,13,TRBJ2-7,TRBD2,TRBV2,CASNSGRAGEQYF,TGTGCCAGCAATAGCGGGAGGGCCGGAGAGCAGTACTTC
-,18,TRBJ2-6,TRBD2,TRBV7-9,CASSLGTSGRAGANVLTF,TGTGCCAGCAGCTTAGGGACTAGCGGGAGAGCTGGGGCCAACGTCCTGACTTTC
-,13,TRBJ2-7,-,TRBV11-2,CASSFGGKGEQYF,TGTGCCAGCAGCTTTGGGGGGAAGGGCGAGCAGTACTTC
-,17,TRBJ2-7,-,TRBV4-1,CASSQDFERASSYEQYF,TGCGCCAGCAGCCAAGATTTTGAGCGCGCGAGCTCCTACGAGCAGTACTTC
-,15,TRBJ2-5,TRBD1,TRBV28,CASSLTGRIQETQYF,TGTGCCAGCAGTCTGACAGGGCGTATCCAAGAGACCCAGTACTTC
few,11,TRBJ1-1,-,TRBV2,CASYSQHIAFF,TGTGCCTCTTATTCTCAGCACATAGCTTTCTTT